This T cell receptor (beta chain) was observed in a study of T cell clonality in common variable immunodeficiency. Study-wide findings and caveats: TCRbeta clonality was increased in CVID versus healthy controls. Patient heterogeneity in the CVID cohort limited correlations between repertoire features and clinical complications. CVID subjects shared fewer TCRbeta clones than healthy controls did. In common variable immunodeficiency, TCR beta chains reportedly carried fewer deletions and N-nucleotide insertions.

Comments on this clone: The target antigen is unknown. The read stops 3 residues short of the end of the CDR3; the missing end is completed from the germline J gene.

Sequencing input was equivalent genomic DNA from CVID and controls. Using immunoSEQ multiplex PCR, the repertoire was profiled, and TCRdb retains in-frame clones only, with some absent. The specimen has 25,000 to 30,000 clones, none found just once. V was cut by 2 bases and J by 6 bases, with 9 bases left in between. The CDR3 length is 13 residues. Germline CDR1 and CDR2: SGHTA and FQGNSA. The source of this sequence is a human donor with common variable immunodeficiency. What was sequenced was peripheral blood mononuclear cells. V and J are TRBV7-2 and TRBJ2-3; D gene ambiguous. The sequenced CDR3 bases are TGTGCCAGCAGCTTAAGGGCCTCGGATACG. Amino acids: CASSLRASDT. The CDR3 reads in full as CASSLRASDTQYF.